The present TCR beta chain was sequenced within a study of cytomegalovirus exposure and HLA in healthy donors. Study observations and caveats: Analyzed later, association rates of TCRs varied across HLA loci, with DRB1 most and HLA-C fewest.

The sample holds a few counts of this clone. No antigen is known for it. PCR involved 60 Vbeta and 13 Jbeta primers. Sequenced by immunoSEQ multiplex PCR; TCRdb stores in-frame clones only, minus some. The sample has approximately 73,000 clones, around 79% seen once. The sequencing sample was made of PBMCs. The source of this sequence is a woman between 35 and 50 years old in good health and CMV-seropositive.

DNA for the CDR3: TGTGCCAGCAGTTTATGGTTGGGTCAGGGGGGCAATCAGCCCCAGCATTTT. It codes for CASSLWLGQGGNQPQHF. This rearrangement joins TRBV28 to TRBJ1-5; TRBD1 agrees at 7 bases. V shed 0 bases and J 2 bases; nucleotides not matched to a gene: 7. The CDR3 consists of 17 residues. Germline V gives CDR1 MDHEN, CDR2 SYDVKM.